Included here is one T cell receptor beta chain sequence, with context. Its antigen is unknown. No per-base quality is available; no much larger clone lies one base away. This entry belongs to a study of post-analysis software for immune sequencing data (dated by TCRdb to the mid-2010s). Study-wide context: The recorded disease courses included relapsing-remitting, secondary progressive and progressive-relapsing multiple sclerosis, and some patients had no subtype annotation. The multiple sclerosis patient repertoires were compared with more than 9 previously published healthy control repertoires from donors aged roughly 6 to 27 years. A subset of samples was prepared in parallel using single-end sample barcoding, then pooled and co-amplified after Illumina adapter ligation.

Library preparation was by PCR. The reads were generated on an Illumina HiSeq 2500. Unique molecular identifiers were incorporated into TCR beta cDNA libraries to reduce PCR and sequencing biases. About 500,000 cDNA molecules were obtained for every 1 to 10 million input T cells, so each molecule roughly corresponded to one T cell. The same protocol used for the earlier healthy control dataset was applied to prepare and sequence the patient libraries. Samples belonging to the same batch were prepared together, multiplexed and sequenced on a shared HiSeq lane. From the authors' description of their analysis: MIGEC handled the raw barcoded reads, throwing out single-read molecular identifier groups before consensus assembly and CDR3 extraction. Clonotype tables were post-analysed with VDJtools, normalizing diversity by down-sampling all datasets to the smallest sample size. Repertoire overlap clustering matched CDR3 amino acid but not nucleotide sequences to correct batch-related cross-sample contamination. The public reads were reprocessed in TCRdb via fastp at Q25 and MiXCR, keeping in-frame beta chains. Rows are combined by CDR3 protein, so each entry shows the most common genes and DNA. It is TCRdb's table, rather than the study itself, that gives the V and J calls and clone size. In this sample the table shows under 200,000 distinct CDR3 sequences, under 40% of which occur a single time. The ten most abundant clones make up approximately 30% of the sample.

Including cysteine and phenylalanine, the CDR3 has 14 amino acids. The kept DNA is CDR3 alone, 42 bases in frame from the first base. A distance of 8 bases separates the germline ends of V and J, which lose 1 base and 2 bases respectively. Looking up the germline V gene yields CDR1 ENHRY and CDR2 SYGVKD. The investigation overall reported the following: Significantly lower normalized Chao1 diversity was found in multiple sclerosis patients than in controls, suggesting substantial peripheral T-cell clonal expansion. Direct clustering with F measure revealed strong co-clustering of samples prepared in the same batch, which led to a batch-effect correction. Significantly higher frequencies in patients than in controls were found for roughly 5 TRBV segments, including TRBV5-6, TRBV5-1 and TRBV20-1. The multiple sclerosis patient group was slightly younger than the control group.

Explained via the paper, the time point label denotes: second blood draw from one MS patient after hematopoietic stem cell transplantation. To demonstrate the VDJtools post-analysis software, the study profiled TCR beta repertoires from the peripheral blood of about a dozen young patients with multiple sclerosis. The multiple sclerosis patients were children and adolescents ranging in age from roughly 6 to 15 years. The material was blood, obtained after autologous hematopoietic stem cell transplantation. The rearranged segments are TRBV10-3 and TRBJ1-2, with no D gene named confidently. The clonotype comes from a girl aged 10 to 17 with multiple sclerosis. Donor details come from another sample of the same person, matched by shared clones. This receptor carries the CDR3 CAISELPENYGYTF. The DNA sequence follows: TGTGCCATCAGTGAGTTGCCTGAGAACTATGGCTACACCTTC.